Presented here are 7 T cell receptor beta chains from one specimen sequenced in a study of T cells in Graves' hyperthyroidism and ophthalmopathy. Amplification yielded TCR beta CDR3 regions, with RNA transcripts as the source. Researchers ran a first-round RT-PCR on the TCR CDR3 using the HTBI primer set. Each CDR3 protein is one row after TCRdb ran MiXCR on the multiplex PCR reads. There are approximately 600,000 distinct CDR3 sequences in the sample; about 20% occur only once, and approximately 30% lies in the top ten. The sample comprised blood. Source of these receptors: a man aged 25-45 years with Graves' ophthalmopathy.

Ten or more counts support this clonotype. J is TRBJ2-7 and V is TRBV11-2; tentatively, D is TRBD1 (6 bases). Germline CDR1 reads SGHAT; CDR2 reads FQNNGV. V shed 5 bases and J shed 2 bases, with 13 bases lying between them. There are 14 residues in the CDR3. This CDR3 is CASSPGTPTYEQYF. In DNA, the CDR3 is TGTGCCAGCAGCCCGGGGACACCTACCTACGAGCAGTACTTC.

This clonotype was seen a few times. The chain joins TRBV3-1 to TRBJ1-1; tentative D call: TRBD1 (6 bases). V was shortened by 0 bases and J by 8 bases, with 10 bases between the two germline ends. The CDR3 has 13 residues. CDR1 and CDR2 (germline): LGHDT, YNNKEL (reference sequence). The DNA of the CDR3 is TGTGCCAGCAGCCAAGAATACAGGGCAGAAGCTTTCTTT. Encoded protein: CASSQEYRAEAFF.

This chain connects TRBV12-3 or TRBV12-4 to TRBJ2-5; D unresolved. V gave up 3 bases and J gave up 1 base, with 6 bases separating them. The CDR3 is 13 amino acids. The chain's CDR3 is CASSLISQETQYF. The DNA of the CDR3 is TGTGCCAGCAGTTTGATCAGCCAAGAGACCCAGTACTTC.

This clonotype was detected ten times or more. The rearrangement joins TRBV3-1 to TRBJ2-7; D unclear. V was clipped by 0 bases and J by 1 base, with 10 bases between them. Germline assignment: CDR1 LGHDT and CDR2 YNNKEL (reference sequence). This CDR3 region has 15 residues. In DNA form, the CDR3 reads TGTGCCAGCAGCCAAGATATGGGTCGTTCCTACGAGCAGTACTTC. Encoded protein: CASSQDMGRSYEQYF.

This clonotype was seen more than once but under ten times. V is TRBV12-3 or TRBV12-4 and J is TRBJ2-7, with D hard to call. The CDR3 spans 15 residues. Trimming took 3 bases from V and 0 from J, leaving 12 bases between them. CDR3 coding DNA: TGTGCCAGCAGTTTTGTCGCAAGATTCTCCTACGAGCAGTACTTC. This codes for CASSFVARFSYEQYF.

V usage is TRBV6-5 and J usage is TRBJ1-2; D may be TRBD1 (5 bases). With 2 bases removed from V and 4 bases from J, the gap between germline ends came to 14 bases. The CDR3 loop spans 15 amino acids. In germline, CDR1 is MNHEY, CDR2 SVGAGI. For the CDR3, the DNA is TGTGCCAGCAGTTACCCCGCCCAAGGGGTCTATGGCTACACCTTC. Encoded protein: CASSYPAQGVYGYTF.

This clonotype has ten or more counts. The V and J genes are TRBV20-1 and TRBJ2-3; 9 positions match TRBD2. The CDR3 covers 15 residues. Germline V gene lookup returns CDR1 DFQATT and CDR2 SNEGSKA (reference sequence). V dropped 0 bases and J dropped 2; count of bases not matched to a gene: 3. The CDR3 bases are TGCAGTGCTAGAGATCCTAGCGGGACCACAGATACGCAGTATTTT. Protein product: CSARDPSGTTDTQYF.